This record looks at one T cell receptor (beta chain) sequence and its context. Antigen specificity is unknown. 13 Jbeta primers and 60 Vbeta primers were used for the PCR. Clones were read by immunoSEQ multiplex PCR, and TCRdb kept only the in-frame ones, dropping some. The table lists about 170,000 clones, 80% of them singletons. The data derive from a study of cytomegalovirus exposure and HLA in healthy donors. Findings and caveats of the study: Reported findings show TCR beta sequences accurately forecast HLA-A and HLA-B alleles in most subjects.

This clonotype originated in a woman aged 45-60 years in good health and CMV-seropositive. The sample comprised PBMCs.

The CDR3, as DNA: TGTGCCAGCAGCCGCATGCTATCCGAAATCGGGGAGCTGTTTTTT. Translated, it gives CASSRMLSEIGELFF. The chain joins TRBV4-2 to TRBJ2-2, with unresolved D. V was trimmed by 4 bases and J by 7 bases, leaving 16 bases between them. The CDR3 runs 15 residues. The V gene's germline CDR1 is LGHNA and CDR2 YNFKEQ.